These 6 T cell receptor beta chains were sequenced from one sample in a study of radiotherapy plus CTLA-4 blockade in lung cancer. The repertoire was sequenced with immunoSEQ multiplex PCR; TCRdb's copy has only in-frame clones and lacks some. The table has some 51,000 clones, roughly 83% seen once; the top ten hold around 8.8%. The specimen comprised peripheral blood, sampled from a patient treated with radiotherapy plus ipilimumab. These receptors came from a human donor with non-small cell lung cancer who had a complete response to radiotherapy plus ipilimumab.

The rearrangement uses TRBV2 and TRBJ2-5; 7 nucleotides agree with TRBD1. The junction had 12 bases not matched to a gene; V was cut back by 6 bases and J by 5 bases. CDR1 is SNHLY, CDR2 FYNNEI, per germline. The CDR3 contains 15 residues. The CDR3 DNA reads TGTGCCAGCAGGGTAACTAACGGACAGGTGGAGACCCAGTACTTC. Translating it yields CASRVTNGQVETQYF.

The chain recombines TRBV15 with TRBJ2-4, with 8 bases aligning to TRBD2. V lost 0 bases and J lost 5; bases outside the gene matches: 3. The CDR3 is made up of 15 amino acids. CDR1 is LNHNV, CDR2 YYDKDF, per germline (reference sequence). CDR3 in amino acids: CATSREGTRQNIQYF. The CDR3 nucleotides are TGTGCCACCAGCAGAGAGGGGACTAGACAAAACATTCAGTACTTC. Full variable domain (missing parts from reference TRBV15 and TRBJ2-4): DAMVIQNPRYQVTQFGKPVTLSCSQTLNHNVMYWYQQKSSQAPKLLFHYYDKDFNNEADTPDNFQSRRPNTSFCFLDIRSPGLGDTAMYLCATSREGTRQNIQYFGAGTRLSVL.

The table lists this clone with a few counts. V is TRBV20-1 and J is TRBJ1-2; a possible D gene is TRBD1 (6 bases). CDR3 length: 10 residues. Trimming left V 6 bases short and J 11 bases short, with 13 bases between. Looked up from germline, CDR1 is DFQATT and CDR2 is SNEGSKA (reference sequence). The CDR3, as DNA: TGCAGTGCCGGGACAATCGGGTACACCTTC. This gives the protein CSAGTIGYTF.

The table lists this clone with a few counts. This chain uses TRBV6-6 with TRBJ2-1; D ambiguous. The V end was cut by 2 bases, the J end by 8 bases, with 10 bases between. CDR1 and CDR2 (germline): MNHNY, SVGAGI (reference sequence). This CDR3 region has 13 residues. The CDR3, as DNA: TGTGCCAGCAGTTACGTGAGCTTCGATGAGCAGTTCTTC. Protein sequence: CASSYVSFDEQFF.

V and J are TRBV4-1 and TRBJ1-2; tentative D call: TRBD1 (6 bases). Trimming cost V 3 bases and J 5 bases, with 13 bases left between them. Germline V gene sequence: CDR1 MGHRA, CDR2 YSYEKL. The CDR3 runs to 14 residues. The CDR3 protein is CASSHQGKEYGYTF. CDR3 coding DNA: TGCGCCAGCAGCCACCAGGGGAAAGAATATGGCTACACCTTC.

This clone is medium-sized (0.01 to 0.1%) within its sample. The chain carries TRBV6-6 and TRBJ1-1; 8 bases are a match to TRBD1. V shed 2 bases, J shed 5 bases, and the junction held 10 bases outside the gene matches. Germline lookup yields CDR1 MNHNY and CDR2 SVGAGI (reference sequence). The CDR3 contains 16 residues. For the CDR3, the DNA is TGTGCCAGCAGTTACGAGGACAGGGCAGAGGAGACTGAAGCTTTCTTT. Its protein product is CASSYEDRAEETEAFF.